Shown below are 9 T cell receptor beta chains from a single sample sequenced in a study of OX40 agonist ivuxolimab in advanced cancers. TCRdb's copy holds only in-frame clones and misses some; the assay was immunoSEQ multiplex PCR. This table holds tens of thousands of clones, 91% found once. The source was CD4+ or CD8+ T cells sorted from blood, collected in a trial of the OX40 agonist ivuxolimab. Receptor source: an adult with an advanced solid tumor such as melanoma, head and neck, liver or kidney cancer.

The J gene is TRBJ2-1, the V gene TRBV19, with 7 bases that match TRBD2. The CDR3 covers 16 residues. The V gene end was trimmed by 5 bases and the J gene end by 2 bases; junction bases not matched to a gene: 9. The germline V gene encodes CDR1 LNHDA and CDR2 SQIVND (reference sequence). For the CDR3, the DNA is TGTGCCAGTAGTGGGGGTAGCGGGTTGGCCTACAATGAGCAGTTCTTC. Translating it yields CASSGGSGLAYNEQFF.

The CDR3 reads CASSQKVSGGGYTF. The CDR3 DNA reads TGTGCCAGCAGCCAAAAAGTTTCCGGGGGAGGCTACACCTTC. The V call is TRBV14, the J call TRBJ1-2; the D gene is possibly TRBD1 (5 bases). The CDR3 has 14 residues. Germline lookup yields CDR1 SGHDN and CDR2 FVKESK. Trimming removed 2 bases from V and 8 bases from J, with 15 bases in between.

This chain uses TRBV29-1 with TRBJ1-1; D not resolved. The CDR3 length is 12 residues. V lost 0 bases and J lost 6, with 8 bases in between. Germline CDR1 SQVTM, CDR2 ANQGSEA. This CDR3 reads CSVEDLVSEAFF. As DNA, the CDR3 is TGCAGCGTTGAAGATCTCGTATCTGAAGCTTTCTTT. The variable domain in full, with the rest retrieved from reference TRBV29-1 and TRBJ1-1, is SAVISQKPSRDICQRGTSLTIQCQVDSQVTMMFWYRQQPGQSLTLIATANQGSEATYESGFVIDKFPISRPNLTFSTLTVSNMSPEDSSIYLCSVEDLVSEAFFGQGTRLTVV.

The chain has TRBV6-4 and TRBJ1-3; D ambiguous. The length of the CDR3 is 20 residues. Germline V gene lookup returns CDR1 MRHNA and CDR2 SNTAGT. V was shortened by 4 bases and J by 0 bases, with 25 bases between the two germline ends. The CDR3 bases are TGTGCCAGCAGTGTCAACTCGGGCTATGCTGAGGGAGCCTCTGGAAACACCATATATTTT. This gives the protein CASSVNSGYAEGASGNTIYF.

The chain links TRBV6-5 to TRBJ2-7, with TRBD1 matching over 8 bases. CDR3 length equals 16 residues. The V gene's germline CDR1 is MNHEY and CDR2 SVGAGI. J lost 2 bases, V lost 0 bases, and 6 bases had no gene match. CDR3 sequence: CASSYSPRGRAYEQYF. The DNA for the CDR3 is TGTGCCAGCAGTTACTCCCCCAGGGGGCGAGCCTACGAGCAGTACTTC.

This chain uses TRBV6-6 with TRBJ2-1; D is ambiguous. The CDR3 spans 14 residues. V was cut by 9 bases and J by 0 bases, with 12 bases left in between. Germline CDR1 and CDR2: MNHNY and SVGAGI (reference sequence). The CDR3 loop is CASEPPSSYNEQFF. In DNA, the CDR3 is TGTGCCAGTGAACCCCCGAGCTCCTACAATGAGCAGTTCTTC.

The rearrangement joins TRBV4-2 to TRBJ1-5; 8 bases are a match to TRBD1. J was trimmed by 2 bases and V by 0 bases; bases with no gene match: 6. The germline V gene encodes CDR1 LGHNA and CDR2 YNFKEQ. The CDR3 extends over 17 amino acids. This chain's CDR3 is CASSQDRQGAGNQPQHF. Here the CDR3 DNA reads TGTGCCAGCAGCCAAGATCGGCAGGGGGCAGGCAATCAGCCCCAGCATTTT.

This clone has just one count. This sequence joins TRBV5-1 and TRBJ1-2; a possible D gene is TRBD1 (6 bases). The germline gives CDR1 SGHRS, CDR2 YFSETQ. Trimming left V 7 bases short and J 2 bases short, with 15 bases between. The CDR3 spans 14 residues. The CDR3 sequence is CASSIRGENYGYTF. The DNA for the CDR3 is TGCGCCAGCTCAATCAGGGGCGAGAACTATGGCTACACCTTC.

This clone was observed a few times. Other DNA sequences in the sample encode the same CDR3. The V call is TRBV29-1, the J call TRBJ1-1; D gene unclear. Germline V gene lookup returns CDR1 SQVTM and CDR2 ANQGSEA. The CDR3 has 12 residues. V was pared by 2 bases and J by 3 bases, with 7 bases between. The CDR3 DNA reads as TGCAGCGTTGAATTGGGAGACACTGAAGCTTTCTTT. Translation gives CSVELGDTEAFF.